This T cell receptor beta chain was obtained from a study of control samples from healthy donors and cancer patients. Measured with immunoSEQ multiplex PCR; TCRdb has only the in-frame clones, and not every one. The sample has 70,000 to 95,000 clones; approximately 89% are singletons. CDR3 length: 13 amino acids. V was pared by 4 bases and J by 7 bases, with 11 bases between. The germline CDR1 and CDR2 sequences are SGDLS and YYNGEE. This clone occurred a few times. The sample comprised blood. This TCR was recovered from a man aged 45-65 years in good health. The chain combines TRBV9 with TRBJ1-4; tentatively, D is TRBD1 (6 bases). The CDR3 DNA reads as TGTGCCAGCAGCTACCAAGGGGGTGAAAAACTGTTTTTT. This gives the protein CASSYQGGEKLFF.